The 11 T cell receptor beta chains in this list originate from one sample, sequenced in a study of response to subunit inactivated influenza vaccine. One entry per CDR3 protein results from TCRdb running MiXCR on the RT-PCR reads. This sample has approximately 500,000 distinct CDR3 sequences, with 10% to 15% found just once. Specimen: PBMCs from blood, collected roughly 45 days after vaccination. These receptors were taken from a man aged 50-59 years who received an inactivated influenza vaccine.

This clonotype was picked up a small number of times. V usage is TRBV4-3 and J usage is TRBJ1-1; no clear D. Germline CDR1 is LGHNA and CDR2 is YSLEER. Trimming stripped 3 bases from V and 1 base from J, with 15 bases between. This CDR3 has 16 amino acids. The CDR3 reads CASSQGSHFPNTEAFF. CDR3 sequence (DNA): TGCGCCAGCAGCCAGGGGTCACACTTTCCGAACACTGAAGCTTTCTTT.

The chain combines TRBV7-2 with TRBJ2-7; D may be TRBD2 (6 bases). The germline CDR1 and CDR2 sequences are SGHTA and FQGNSA. The CDR3 length is 14 residues. Deletions cut 4 bases from V and 5 bases from J, with 15 bases between. CDR3 coding DNA: TGTGCCAGCAGCTCGATAGGGAGGCCCGACGAGCAGTACTTC. This sequence encodes CASSSIGRPDEQYF.

This clonotype was found many times. The CDR3 DNA reads TGTGCCAGCAGCGGGGGACTAGCGGGGGGCGCCTACAATGAGCAGTTCTTC. This sequence encodes CASSGGLAGGAYNEQFF. The chain uses TRBV9 and TRBJ2-1; 15 positions match TRBD2. This CDR3 has 17 residues. Germline CDR1 SGDLS, CDR2 YYNGEE. V lost 3 bases to trimming and J lost 2 bases; unmatched junction nucleotides: 3. Variable domain in full (rest from reference TRBV9 and TRBJ2-1): DSGVTQTPKHLITATGQRVTLRCSPRSGDLSVYWYQQSLDQGLQFLIQYYNGEERAKGNILERFSAQQFPDLHSELNLSSLELGDSALYFCASSGGLAGGAYNEQFFGPGTRLTVL.

The chain uses TRBV7-2 and TRBJ2-7, with D perhaps TRBD2 (6 bases). V gave up 0 bases and J gave up 4 bases, with 19 bases separating them. The CDR3 has 17 amino acids. CDR1 is SGHTA, CDR2 FQGNSA, per germline. The CDR3 nucleotides are TGTGCCAGCAGCTTAGCGCTGACCCCTAGCGCGGAATACGAGCAGTACTTC. Translated, it gives CASSLALTPSAEYEQYF.

J is TRBJ2-3 and V is TRBV5-5; tentative D call: TRBD2 (6 bases). Trimming pared 3 bases from V and 13 bases from J, leaving 12 bases between. This CDR3 region has 11 residues. Germline loops: CDR1 SGHKS, CDR2 YYEKEE (reference sequence). In DNA form, the CDR3 reads TGTGCCAGCAGCTACCGGGACTTAAAGTATTTT. Amino acid sequence: CASSYRDLKYF.

Written as DNA, the CDR3 is TGTGCCAGCAATTTGGGCTGGCAGGGCCAAGAGACCCAGTACTTC. Protein sequence: CASNLGWQGQETQYF. V gene TRBV28 combines with J gene TRBJ2-5; TRBD1 is a possible D gene (5 bases). This CDR3 spans 15 amino acids. Germline-derived CDR1 and CDR2 are MDHEN and SYDVKM. V was pared by 7 bases and J by 1 base, with 16 bases between.

The chain uses TRBV4-3 and TRBJ2-3; D is undetermined. The CDR3 has 16 residues. In germline, CDR1 is LGHNA, CDR2 YSLEER. Trimming shortened V by 0 bases and J by 1 base, and 11 bases separated the two germline ends. CDR3 coding DNA: TGCGCCAGCAGCCAAGATAAAAGCCCAGGCACAGATACGCAGTATTTT. It is translated as CASSQDKSPGTDTQYF.

The chain uses TRBV24-1 and TRBJ2-1; TRBD2 might be the D (6 bases). Germline V gives CDR1 KGHDR, CDR2 SFDVKD. V lost 7 bases, J lost 5 bases, and 11 bases lay in between. The CDR3 is 13 amino acids. CDR3 DNA sequence: TGTGCCACCAGCTCTAGCGTAGACAATGAGCAGTTCTTC. Amino acid sequence: CATSSSVDNEQFF.

The chain is built from TRBV5-5 and TRBJ2-1; 11 bases fit TRBD2. V trimming: 6 bases; J trimming: 9 bases; junction bases outside the gene matches: 11. The CDR3 loop spans 15 amino acids. CDR1 is SGHKS, CDR2 YYEKEE, per germline (reference sequence). CDR3 residues: CASILGLAGLFEQFF. CDR3 DNA sequence: TGTGCCAGCATCTTAGGACTAGCGGGCCTCTTTGAGCAGTTCTTC.

This clonotype was counted at least ten times. The V call is TRBV29-1, the J call TRBJ2-1, with no clear D. CDR1 is SQVTM and CDR2 is ANQGSEA in the germline V gene. The length of the CDR3 is 12 residues. V was cut by 0 bases and J by 6 bases, with 6 bases left in between. CDR3 nucleotides: TGCAGCGTTGAAGAGGCGACCAATGAGCAGTTCTTC. Translated, it gives CSVEEATNEQFF.

This clonotype was detected a few times. The J gene is TRBJ2-1, the V gene TRBV12-3 or TRBV12-4; 10 nucleotides line up with TRBD1. There are 15 residues in the CDR3. Germline trimming cut 1 base from V and 7 bases from J; bases unmatched to any gene: 4. CDR3 region: CASSLGQGAQNEQFF. The DNA for the CDR3 is TGTGCCAGCAGTTTAGGACAGGGGGCGCAAAATGAGCAGTTCTTC.